Below, 31 T cell receptor beta chains from the same sample are listed, as sequenced in a study of beta chain features in type 1 diabetes. The antigens of these receptors remain unknown. Study results and limitations: Across all four CD4+ subsets, people with type 1 diabetes showed modestly shorter TCRB CDR3s.

The whole isolated RNA underwent reverse transcription, so sequencing captured expressed TCRB transcripts. Generated by immunoSEQ multiplex PCR, the TCRdb table keeps only in-frame clones and is missing some. The repertoire holds about 160,000 clones, 6.5% to 10% seen once, with 0.54% in the top ten. The sample taken for sequencing was central memory CD4+ T cells from blood. Receptor source: a woman aged 18-35 years with type 1 diabetes.

This clone was detected only a few times. V is TRBV9 and J is TRBJ2-5; a weak D match, TRBD2 (6 bases). In germline, CDR1 is SGDLS, CDR2 YYNGEE. The CDR3 is 14 residues long. Trimming shortened V by 4 bases and J by 6 bases, and 16 bases separated the two germline ends. CDR3 protein: CASSTGTPRQTQYF. For the CDR3, the DNA is TGTGCCAGCAGCACTGGGACTCCCCGGCAGACCCAGTACTTC.

The genes are TRBV6-6 and TRBJ1-1, with 8 bases matching TRBD1. Germline CDR1 and CDR2: MNHNY and SVGAGI (reference sequence). This CDR3 has 14 residues. Trimming removed 6 bases from V and 1 base from J; junction bases left unmatched: 4. The CDR3 coding sequence is TGTGCCAGCAGCTCCGGACAGGGGAACACTGAAGCTTTCTTT. As protein: CASSSGQGNTEAFF.

The chain carries TRBV4-1 and TRBJ2-2; 7 bases agree with TRBD2. Germline V gene sequence: CDR1 MGHRA, CDR2 YSYEKL. This CDR3 has 17 amino acids. J gave up 1 base and V 3 bases, and 8 bases lay outside the gene matches. The CDR3 nucleotides are TGCGCCAGCAGCCACCTGGGAGCGGGGAAGAACACCGGGGAGCTGTTTTTT. Its protein product is CASSHLGAGKNTGELFF.

This chain connects TRBV9 to TRBJ2-5; TRBD2 aligns across 14 bases. V shed 3 bases and J 4 bases; nucleotides not matched to a gene: 2. Germline lookup yields CDR1 SGDLS and CDR2 YYNGEE. The CDR3 loop spans 15 amino acids. The CDR3: CASSAGLAGGETQYF. CDR3 DNA: TGTGCCAGCAGCGCCGGACTAGCGGGGGGAGAGACCCAGTACTTC.

The sample holds a few counts of this clone. The junction shows a germline mismatch at one end, possibly a read error. The chain uses TRBV4-3 and TRBJ2-5; tentative D call: TRBD1 (5 bases). CDR1 is LGHNA, CDR2 YSLEER, per germline. CDR3 length: 13 residues. The DNA of the CDR3 is TGCGCCAGCAGCACTTACTGCCAATGGAGCAGGGACTTC. Its translation is CASSTYCQWSRDF.

The chain links TRBV4-1 to TRBJ2-1; a possible D gene is TRBD2 (5 bases). Germline CDR1 reads MGHRA; CDR2 reads YSYEKL. V lost 4 bases, J lost 3 bases, and 16 bases lay in between. This CDR3 has 16 amino acids. The CDR3 loop reads CASSLSDPGGYNEQFF. DNA of the CDR3: TGCGCCAGCAGCCTCTCCGACCCCGGAGGCTACAATGAGCAGTTCTTC.

CDR3 region: CASSPTAWGYTF. The CDR3 bases are TGTGCCAGCAGCCCGACAGCTTGGGGCTACACCTTC. J is TRBJ1-2 and V is TRBV4-2; possibly TRBD1 for D (5 bases). Germline CDR1 reads LGHNA; CDR2 reads YNFKEQ. V gave up 4 bases and J gave up 8 bases, with 11 bases separating them. The CDR3 totals 12 residues.

This clone turned up a few times. DNA of the CDR3: TGTGCCACCAGCAGAGATAGGGGCAGGGCCGAGCAGTACTTC. Translating it yields CATSRDRGRAEQYF. The rearrangement links TRBV15 to TRBJ2-7; tentative D call: TRBD1 (5 bases). Trimming stripped 0 bases from V and 6 bases from J, with 12 bases between. From germline, CDR1 is LNHNV and CDR2 YYDKDF (reference sequence). The CDR3 runs 14 residues.

The chain links TRBV28 to TRBJ1-1; possible D gene TRBD1, 6 bases. Germline V CDR1 and CDR2: MDHEN, SYDVKM. The CDR3 sequence is 15 residues long. Trimming removed 3 bases at V and 0 bases at J, with 11 bases between. The CDR3 loop is CASSLRAGVNTEAFF. CDR3 DNA sequence: TGTGCCAGCAGTTTGCGGGCAGGGGTGAACACTGAAGCTTTCTTT.

This clone has more than one count but fewer than ten. The chain has TRBV7-2 and TRBJ1-2; D not resolved. The CDR3 is 11 residues long. Trimming stripped 2 bases from V and 7 bases from J, with 5 bases between. CDR1 SGHTA and CDR2 FQGNSA come from the germline V gene. The CDR3 here is CASSLLSGYTF. The DNA of the CDR3 is TGTGCCAGCAGCTTACTCAGTGGCTACACCTTC. Together with reference TRBV7-2 and TRBJ1-2, the CDR3 gives the full variable domain: GAGVSQSPSNKVTEKGKDVELRCDPISGHTALYWYRQSLGQGLEFLIYFQGNSAPDKSGLPSDRFSAERTGGSVSTLTIQRTQQEDSAVYLCASSLLSGYTFGSGTRLTVV.

In its sample, this clone was seen a few times. This rearrangement joins TRBV7-3 to TRBJ1-1, with D maybe TRBD1 (5 bases). This CDR3 has 13 residues. Trimming left V 4 bases short and J 4 bases short, with 10 bases between. From germline, CDR1 is SGHTA and CDR2 FQGTGA. CDR3 nucleotide sequence: TGTGCCAGCAGCTCCTTGACAGTCACTGAAGCTTTCTTT. Its protein product is CASSSLTVTEAFF.

In this sample, this clone turned up a few times. The gene calls are TRBV7-2 and TRBJ2-3; D may be TRBD2 (7 bases). Per germline, CDR1 SGHTA and CDR2 FQGNSA. Between the trimmed V and J ends, which lost 0 bases and 1 base, there was a span of 14 bases. This CDR3 has 17 amino acids. This CDR3 is CASSLARRGAGTDTQYF. CDR3 DNA sequence: TGTGCCAGCAGCTTAGCGCGCCGGGGGGCGGGCACAGATACGCAGTATTTT.

The rearrangement joins TRBV7-2 to TRBJ1-3; D remains ambiguous. The V and J ends lost 2 bases and 0 bases respectively, with 8 bases between them. Germline loops: CDR1 SGHTA, CDR2 FQGNSA. This CDR3 comprises 15 residues. This CDR3 is CASSLNGGSGNTIYF. The CDR3 coding sequence is TGTGCCAGCAGCTTAAATGGAGGCTCTGGAAACACCATATATTTT.

The gene calls are TRBV7-6 and TRBJ1-3; D gene unclear. This CDR3 contains 15 residues. The V end lost 5 bases, the J end lost 0 bases, and 11 bases lay between the germline ends. Germline V lookup: CDR1 SGHVS, CDR2 FNYEAQ. CDR3 nucleotides: TGTGCCAGCAGCCCGAGCTCGAGCTCTGGAAACACCATATATTTT. It codes for CASSPSSSSGNTIYF.

The rearrangement uses TRBV19 and TRBJ1-5; D perhaps matches TRBD1 (5 bases). V lost 7 bases, J lost 0 bases, and 10 bases lay in between. Germline-derived CDR1 and CDR2 are LNHDA and SQIVND (reference sequence). The CDR3 sequence is 14 residues long. In DNA form, the CDR3 reads TGTGCCAGTAACGGGGGTTATAGCAATCAGCCCCAGCATTTT. The encoded protein is CASNGGYSNQPQHF.

The chain recombines TRBV9 with TRBJ2-2; 8 bases are a match to TRBD2. In germline, CDR1 is SGDLS, CDR2 YYNGEE. V gave up 2 bases and J gave up 7 bases; unmatched junction bases: 10. The CDR3 length is 16 residues. CDR3 nucleotide sequence: TGTGCCAGCAGCGTCCAGGCGGGGGGCCCCGGCGGGGAGCTGTTTTTT. This encodes CASSVQAGGPGGELFF.

This chain joins TRBV5-1 and TRBJ2-7, with D perhaps matching TRBD2 (5 bases). CDR1 is SGHRS, CDR2 YFSETQ, per germline. CDR3 length: 14 amino acids. V lost 1 base and J 3 bases, leaving 11 bases between the germline ends. The CDR3 bases are TGCGCCAGCAGCTTGTTAGCGAGCGGCTACGAGCAGTACTTC. It codes for CASSLLASGYEQYF.

This chain uses TRBV5-6 with TRBJ1-5, with TRBD1 matching 8 bases. The V gene end was trimmed by 0 bases and the J gene end by 7 bases; junction bases not matched to a gene: 9. The CDR3 consists of 16 residues. Germline values: CDR1 SGHDT, CDR2 YYEEEE. The CDR3 DNA follows: TGTGCCAGCAGCTTGGGATACCAGGGGGCAGCGCAGCCCCAGCATTTT. Translating it yields CASSLGYQGAAQPQHF.

This clone occurred a few times. The chain carries TRBV29-1 and TRBJ2-1, with D possibly matching TRBD1 (5 bases). The CDR3 is made up of 11 amino acids. The V gene lost 7 bases and the J gene lost 9 bases, with 13 bases spanning the gap. Germline CDR1 SQVTM, CDR2 ANQGSEA. In nucleotides, the CDR3 is TGCAGCGGTAAACAGGAATCTGAGCAGTTCTTC. Its protein product is CSGKQESEQFF.

The V call is TRBV5-6, the J call TRBJ1-1; TRBD1 aligns across 7 bases. The CDR3 extends over 14 amino acids. From germline, CDR1 is SGHDT and CDR2 YYEEEE. With V trimmed by 6 bases and J by 3 bases, 8 bases remained unmatched. For the CDR3, the DNA is TGTGCCAGCAACCACAGGGGCTGGGACACTGAAGCTTTCTTT. Translated: CASNHRGWDTEAFF.

Only a few counts were recorded for this clone. CDR3 region: CTSSRTSGGYNEQFF. CDR3 in DNA: TGCACCAGCAGCCGGACTAGCGGGGGGTACAATGAGCAGTTCTTC. The V gene is TRBV1, the J gene TRBJ2-1; the D call of TRBD2 is as the table states it, not checked on the DNA. TRBV1 constitutes a pseudogene. This CDR3 is built from 15 residues.

For this clone: A junction boundary mismatches the germline segment, possibly from a read error. The chain couples TRBV5-1 to TRBJ2-1; 8 positions agree with TRBD1. The CDR3 totals 14 residues. The germline CDR1 and CDR2 sequences are SGHRS and YFSETQ. CDR3 in DNA: TGCGCCAGCAGCTTAGGACAGGGCTACCATGAGCAGTTCTTC. Protein sequence: CASSLGQGYHEQFF.

CDR3 sequence (DNA): TGTGCCAGCAGCTTGGATCAGGGCGAGCAGTTCTTC. Amino acid sequence: CASSLDQGEQFF. V and J are TRBV7-2 and TRBJ2-1; D may be TRBD1 (5 bases). This CDR3 spans 12 amino acids. Germline V gene lookup returns CDR1 SGHTA and CDR2 FQGNSA. Trimming removed 3 bases from V and 10 bases from J, with 10 bases in between.

This clone was counted only a few times. The chain joins TRBV11-2 to TRBJ2-3; a weak D match, TRBD2 (5 bases). V lost 11 bases, J lost 5 bases, and 17 bases lay in between. Germline CDR1 and CDR2: SGHAT and FQNNGV. This CDR3 has 13 residues. CDR3 region: CAAAEGVKDTQYF. CDR3 nucleotides: TGTGCCGCCGCCGAGGGTGTCAAAGATACGCAGTATTTT.

The rearrangement joins TRBV18 to TRBJ1-1; D gene ambiguous. V shed 8 bases and J shed 0 bases, with 10 bases lying between them. CDR1 is KGHSH and CDR2 is LQKENI in the germline V gene. This CDR3 has 13 amino acids. The CDR3 spells CASLGQMNTEAFF. Written as DNA, the CDR3 is TGTGCCAGCCTTGGGCAAATGAACACTGAAGCTTTCTTT.

In nucleotides, the CDR3 is TGTGCCAGCAGCCTTTTATTCGACGGGTACGAGCAGTACTTC. Encoded protein: CASSLLFDGYEQYF. The chain combines TRBV5-6 with TRBJ2-7; no clear D gene. The germline V gene has CDR1 SGHDT and CDR2 YYEEEE. CDR3 size: 14 residues. V dropped 4 bases and J dropped 4 bases, with 15 bases sitting between them.

The rearrangement uses TRBV29-1 and TRBJ2-5; tentative D call: TRBD1 (6 bases). CDR1 and CDR2 from the germline V gene are SQVTM and ANQGSEA. The CDR3 has 12 amino acids. The V end lost 7 bases, the J end lost 0 bases, and 9 bases lay between the germline ends. CDR3 in amino acids: CSGGGYQETQYF. CDR3 coding DNA: TGCAGCGGAGGGGGATACCAAGAGACCCAGTACTTC.

The chain recombines TRBV21-1 with TRBJ2-6; the table's TRBD1 call for D was not verified on the DNA. TRBV21-1 is a pseudogene. The CDR3 sequence is 20 residues long. For the CDR3, the DNA is TGTGCCAGCAGCAAAGCGCGGGGAGACAGGGGACGCTCTGGGGCCAACGTCCTGACTTTC. Amino acid sequence: CASSKARGDRGRSGANVLTF.

The sample holds a few counts of this clone. V and J are TRBV18 and TRBJ1-5; 8 nucleotides align to TRBD1. Trimming cost V 4 bases and J 8 bases; bases outside gene matches: 7. This CDR3 has 14 amino acids. The germline gives CDR1 KGHSH, CDR2 LQKENI. The CDR3 loop reads CASSLGQGVEPQHF. DNA of the CDR3: TGTGCCAGCTCACTCGGACAGGGCGTGGAGCCCCAGCATTTT. The variable domain in full, completed from reference TRBV18 and TRBJ1-5, reads NAGVMQNPRHLVRRRGQEARLRCSPMKGHSHVYWYRQLPEEGLKFMVYLQKENIIDESGMPKERFSAEFPKEGPSILRIQQVVRGDSAAYFCASSLGQGVEPQHFGDGTRLSIL.

The CDR3 bases are TGTGCCAGCAGCCACGACGGGGGACTTGGCTACACCTTC. It translates to CASSHDGGLGYTF. The V and J genes are TRBV7-9 and TRBJ1-2; TRBD1 might be the D (5 bases). The germline V gene encodes CDR1 SEHNR and CDR2 FQNEAQ (reference sequence). The ends were cut back, 5 bases at V and 7 bases at J, with 14 bases in the middle. The CDR3 loop spans 13 amino acids.

The sample holds a few counts of this clone. This rearrangement joins TRBV7-2 to TRBJ2-6, with D unresolved. The CDR3 loop spans 16 amino acids. The V end lost 5 bases, the J end lost 0 bases, and 11 bases lay between the germline ends. Germline-derived CDR1 and CDR2 are SGHTA and FQGNSA. Here the CDR3 reads CASSVGGGSGANVLTF. CDR3 bases: TGTGCCAGCAGCGTCGGCGGCGGCTCTGGGGCCAACGTCCTGACTTTC.